A single sample is the source of the 31 T cell receptor beta chains below, sequenced in a study. TCRdb ran MiXCR on the RT-PCR reads and lists one entry per CDR3 protein. The profile covers hundreds of thousands of distinct CDR3 sequences, with 14% appearing a single time and 3.6% taken by the ten largest. The sample consisted of memory CD4+ T cells from blood. These receptors all come from a female donor in good health, serving as a healthy control.

The rearrangement joins TRBV4-3 to TRBJ1-3; 8 nucleotides match TRBD1. The germline V gene has CDR1 LGHNA and CDR2 YSLEER. J gave up 3 bases and V 1 base, and 5 bases lay outside the gene matches. The CDR3 has 16 amino acids. This CDR3 reads CASSQGARGHGNTIYF. The CDR3 DNA is TGCGCCAGCAGCCAAGGCGCCAGGGGGCATGGAAACACCATATATTTT.

This clonotype turned up a few times. The chain carries TRBV24-1 and TRBJ1-1; the D gene is possibly TRBD1 (6 bases). Germline V gene data show CDR1 as KGHDR and CDR2 as SFDVKD. The CDR3 spans 17 residues. V shed 3 bases and J shed 0 bases, with 16 bases lying between them. The CDR3 loop is CATSDGDRRGMNTEAFF. DNA for the CDR3: TGTGCCACCAGTGATGGAGACAGGAGGGGGATGAACACTGAAGCTTTCTTT.

The V gene is TRBV5-1, the J gene TRBJ1-1; no clear D. Germline CDR1 reads SGHRS; CDR2 reads YFSETQ. The CDR3 spans 15 residues. V lost 2 bases and J 1 base, leaving 12 bases between the germline ends. The CDR3 DNA is TGCGCCAGCAGCTTAAGGTCGGATCGGAACACTGAAGCTTTCTTT. It codes for CASSLRSDRNTEAFF. The variable domain in full, completed from reference TRBV5-1 and TRBJ1-1, reads KAGVTQTPRYLIKTRGQQVTLSCSPISGHRSVSWYQQTPGQGLQFLFEYFSETQRNKGNFPGRFSGRQFSNSRSEMNVSTLELGDSALYLCASSLRSDRNTEAFFGQGTRLTVV.

This clonotype was detected many times. This chain uses TRBV7-8 with TRBJ2-1; 12 nucleotides align to TRBD2. Per germline, CDR1 SGHVS and CDR2 FQNEAQ. The CDR3 covers 17 residues. J lost 2 bases, V lost 3 bases, and 5 bases had no gene match. CDR3 nucleotides: TGTGCCAGCAGCTTGGGGACTAGCGGGTCCCCCTACAATGAGCAGTTCTTC. This translates into CASSLGTSGSPYNEQFF. The full variable domain, completed using reference TRBV7-8 and TRBJ2-1, is GAGVSQSPRYKVAKRGQDVALRCDPISGHVSLFWYQQALGQGPEFLTYFQNEAQLDKSGLPSDRFFAERPEGSVSTLKIQRTQQEDSAVYLCASSLGTSGSPYNEQFFGPGTRLTVL.

This clonotype turned up a few times. The chain joins TRBV11-1 to TRBJ2-7; D gene ambiguous. The CDR3 spans 15 residues. CDR1 SGHAT and CDR2 FQDESV come from the germline V gene (reference sequence). Trimming stripped 4 bases from V and 0 bases from J, with 13 bases between. CDR3 sequence (DNA): TGTGCCAGCAGCTATAGAGGCAGCGACTCCTACGAGCAGTACTTC. It translates to CASSYRGSDSYEQYF. The full variable domain, in which reference TRBV11-1 and TRBJ2-7 provide the parts outside the CDR3, is EAEVAQSPRYKITEKSQAVAFWCDPISGHATLYWYRQILGQGPELLVQFQDESVVDDSQLPKDRFSAERLKGVDSTLKIQPAELGDSAMYLCASSYRGSDSYEQYFGPGTRLTVT.

This clonotype was observed a few times. The V call is TRBV6-5, the J call TRBJ2-7; 10 bases match TRBD1. CDR1 MNHEY and CDR2 SVGAGI come from the germline V gene. The CDR3 spans 17 residues. V trimming: 7 bases; J trimming: 1 base; junction bases outside the gene matches: 13. The CDR3 region has the DNA TGTGCCAGCAACGCACTATCCCCGGGACAGGGGTCCTACGAGCAGTACTTC. Its translation is CASNALSPGQGSYEQYF.

The genes are TRBV11-2 and TRBJ2-5, with 7 bases that match TRBD1. The germline gives CDR1 SGHAT, CDR2 FQNNGV. The trim removed 2 bases at V and 7 bases at J, leaving 7 bases unmatched. CDR3 length: 14 residues. The CDR3 coding sequence is TGTGCCAGCAGCTTACGGACAGGTTATGCGACCCAGTACTTC. Its protein product is CASSLRTGYATQYF.

This clonotype was seen ten or more times. This chain links TRBV2 with TRBJ1-4; maybe TRBD1 (5 bases). The germline V gene has CDR1 SNHLY and CDR2 FYNNEI. Trimming shortened V by 9 bases and J by 0 bases, and 11 bases separated the two germline ends. The CDR3 runs to 14 residues. CDR3 bases: TGTGCCAGTCGACTACAGGCAACTAATGAAAAACTGTTTTTT. This codes for CASRLQATNEKLFF.

This clonotype was detected only a few times. This rearrangement joins TRBV7-3 to TRBJ1-5; D unresolved. The CDR3 has 13 residues. Trimming removed 0 bases from V and 7 bases from J, with 7 bases in between. Germline CDR1 is SGHTA and CDR2 is FQGTGA. This chain's CDR3 is CASSLTNGQPQHF. DNA of the CDR3: TGTGCCAGCAGCTTAACAAATGGCCAGCCCCAGCATTTT.

This clonotype was seen ten or more times. The rearrangement links TRBV7-2 to TRBJ1-5; 7 positions match TRBD1. CDR1 is SGHTA and CDR2 is FQGNSA in the germline V gene. V lost 5 bases, J lost 5 bases, and 3 bases stayed unmatched. The CDR3 contains 13 residues. CDR3 protein: CASSPDRDQPQHF. Here the CDR3 DNA reads TGTGCCAGCAGCCCCGACAGGGATCAGCCCCAGCATTTT.

This sequence joins TRBV2 and TRBJ2-2; 8 positions agree with TRBD1. V lost 2 bases to trimming and J lost 5 bases; unmatched junction nucleotides: 10. The germline V gene has CDR1 SNHLY and CDR2 FYNNEI. The CDR3 is 17 residues long. The chain's CDR3 is CASSESARGRGTGELFF. CDR3 coding DNA: TGTGCCAGCAGTGAATCGGCCAGGGGGCGCGGGACCGGGGAGCTGTTTTTT.

CDR3 region: CASSPRGTLSHEQFF. The CDR3 DNA reads as TGTGCCAGCAGTCCTAGGGGGACTTTGAGCCATGAGCAGTTCTTC. The genes are TRBV27 and TRBJ2-1, with D perhaps given as TRBD1 or TRBD2 (6 bases each). This CDR3 has 15 amino acids. CDR1 MNHEY and CDR2 SMNVEV come from the germline V gene (reference sequence). V was cut by 5 bases and J by 8 bases, with 19 bases left in between.

This clonotype was picked up many times. This chain links TRBV7-8 with TRBJ2-7, with TRBD1 matching 12 bases. V shed 5 bases and J 6 bases; nucleotides not matched to a gene: 11. The CDR3 runs to 16 residues. The germline V gene encodes CDR1 SGHVS and CDR2 FQNEAQ. The DNA of the CDR3 is TGTGCCAGCAGCCCCCTACCGGGACAGGGGGCTCTCGAGCAGTACTTC. Its translation is CASSPLPGQGALEQYF.

The chain uses TRBV12-3 or TRBV12-4 and TRBJ1-1; no clear D. Trimming removed 7 bases from V and 1 base from J, with 10 bases in between. CDR3 size: 13 residues. CDR3 region: CASTPEGNTEAFF. The CDR3 nucleotides are TGTGCCAGCACCCCGGAGGGGAACACTGAAGCTTTCTTT.

This clonotype was found many times. This chain uses TRBV5-5 with TRBJ2-7, with a weak D call TRBD2 (7 bases). The CDR3 is made up of 15 amino acids. CDR1 and CDR2 from the germline V gene are SGHKS and YYEKEE (reference sequence). The V end lost 0 bases, the J end lost 2 bases, and 12 bases lay between the germline ends. CDR3 amino acids: CASSLAGGSTYEQYF. The CDR3 region has the DNA TGTGCCAGCAGCTTGGCGGGGGGCAGTACCTACGAGCAGTACTTC.

The rearrangement links TRBV7-2 to TRBJ1-2; D is possibly TRBD1 (6 bases). This CDR3 is 13 amino acids long. Trimming removed 4 bases at V and 8 bases at J, with 14 bases between. The germline V gene has CDR1 SGHTA and CDR2 FQGNSA. In nucleotides, the CDR3 is TGTGCCAGCAGCTCATATAGGGGGGACGGCTACACCTTC. Translated: CASSSYRGDGYTF.

This clonotype showed up just a few times. This rearrangement joins TRBV5-1 to TRBJ1-6; the D is unclear. V lost 4 bases to trimming and J lost 5 bases, with 13 bases between them. Looked up from germline, CDR1 is SGHRS and CDR2 is YFSETQ. CDR3 length: 15 residues. CDR3 DNA: TGCGCCAGCAGCCCTACCGGGCCAGATAATTCACCCCTCCACTTT. This codes for CASSPTGPDNSPLHF.

This clonotype has only a few counts. The chain recombines TRBV14 with TRBJ2-1; a weak D match, TRBD2 (6 bases). The germline V gene encodes CDR1 SGHDN and CDR2 FVKESK. Trimming shortened V by 0 bases and J by 5 bases, and 11 bases separated the two germline ends. This CDR3 has 15 amino acids. The CDR3 nucleotides are TGTGCCAGCAGCCAAGATAGTGGGACTCACAATGAGCAGTTCTTC. Amino acids: CASSQDSGTHNEQFF.

This clonotype showed up many times. The chain recombines TRBV6-2 or TRBV6-3 with TRBJ1-5; 7 bases align to TRBD1. J was trimmed by 0 bases and V by 7 bases; bases with no gene match: 9. Germline V lookup: CDR1 MNHEY, CDR2 SVGEGT. This CDR3 has 16 amino acids. The CDR3 loop is CASTTLTGYSNQPQHF. CDR3 nucleotides: TGTGCCAGCACAACTTTGACAGGGTATAGCAATCAGCCCCAGCATTTT.

The chain employs TRBV5-6 and TRBJ2-4; D may be TRBD1 (6 bases). Deletions cut 4 bases from V and 2 bases from J, with 13 bases between. The CDR3 contains 15 residues. Germline CDR1 reads SGHDT; CDR2 reads YYEEEE. CDR3 protein: CASSHPQGPKNIQYF. CDR3 DNA: TGTGCCAGCAGCCACCCACAGGGTCCCAAAAACATTCAGTACTTC.

This clonotype occurred many times. The rearrangement links TRBV29-1 to TRBJ1-5; D gene uncertain. In germline, CDR1 is SQVTM, CDR2 ANQGSEA. Trimming cost V 4 bases and J 6 bases, with 13 bases left between them. This CDR3 spans 13 amino acids. The CDR3 region is CSVVGSIGQPQHF. The CDR3, as DNA: TGCAGCGTTGTAGGGTCTATCGGTCAGCCCCAGCATTTT. Using reference TRBV29-1 and TRBJ1-5 for the parts outside the CDR3, the full variable domain is SAVISQKPSRDICQRGTSLTIQCQVDSQVTMMFWYRQQPGQSLTLIATANQGSEATYESGFVIDKFPISRPNLTFSTLTVSNMSPEDSSIYLCSVVGSIGQPQHFGDGTRLSIL.

This clonotype was seen ten or more times. The chain recombines TRBV7-2 with TRBJ2-3; D perhaps matches TRBD1 (6 bases). The CDR3 loop spans 13 amino acids. CDR1 and CDR2 from the germline V gene are SGHTA and FQGNSA. Trimming removed 4 bases at V and 4 bases at J, with 9 bases between. The CDR3, as DNA: TGTGCCAGCAGCTGGAACAGGGCAGATACGCAGTATTTT. Residues: CASSWNRADTQYF.

This clonotype was found many times. This sequence joins TRBV7-9 and TRBJ2-5; 8 nucleotides agree with TRBD1. In germline, CDR1 is SEHNR, CDR2 FQNEAQ (reference sequence). The CDR3 runs to 14 residues. With V trimmed by 7 bases and J by 4 bases, 8 bases remained unmatched. The CDR3 bases are TGTGCCAGCACCGAGGCAGGGGGCTCAGAGACCCAGTACTTC. Translating gives CASTEAGGSETQYF.

This clonotype was seen a handful of times. V is TRBV5-4 and J is TRBJ1-2; no reliable D call. This CDR3 region has 16 residues. Germline lookup yields CDR1 SGHNT and CDR2 YYREEE (reference sequence). Trimming removed 3 bases from V and 0 bases from J, with 15 bases in between. The CDR3 coding sequence is TGTGCCAGCAGCTCCCTAATCGACGTACCTAACTATGGCTACACCTTC. This codes for CASSSLIDVPNYGYTF.

The rearrangement links TRBV4-2 to TRBJ2-7; 9 nucleotides line up with TRBD2. CDR1 LGHNA and CDR2 YNFKEQ come from the germline V gene. After removal of 0 bases from V and 12 bases from J, the junction contained 12 bases not matched to a gene. This CDR3 region has 15 residues. The CDR3 sequence: CASSQDRAGGPTPYF. CDR3 nucleotides: TGTGCCAGCAGCCAAGATCGGGCGGGAGGGCCGACCCCGTACTTC.

The sample holds many counts of this clonotype. The CDR3 DNA reads TGTGCCATCAGTGACCCTCTAGCGGGGGCCGAGCAGTTCTTC. Residues: CAISDPLAGAEQFF. The genes are TRBV10-3 and TRBJ2-1; 10 bases line up with TRBD2. The V gene's germline CDR1 is ENHRY and CDR2 SYGVKD. The CDR3 totals 14 residues. V was clipped by 3 bases and J by 10 bases; unmatched bases: 6.

Many counts were recorded for this clonotype. V gene TRBV24-1 combines with J gene TRBJ2-1, with 8 bases that match TRBD1. Trimming took 3 bases from V and 4 from J; bases not matched to a gene: 7. CDR3 length: 16 amino acids. Germline V gene sequence: CDR1 KGHDR, CDR2 SFDVKD. CDR3 nucleotide sequence: TGTGCCACCAGTGATCCAGGGGGCGAGAGGTACAATGAGCAGTTCTTC. It translates to CATSDPGGERYNEQFF.

In DNA, the CDR3 is TGTGCCAGCAGCCTGCAACTAGCGGGGAACACCGGGGAGCTGTTTTTT. Encoded protein: CASSLQLAGNTGELFF. The genes are TRBV7-3 and TRBJ2-2, with TRBD2 identical over 9 bases. Trimming cost V 5 bases and J 1 base; bases outside gene matches: 5. There are 16 residues in the CDR3. CDR1 and CDR2 (germline): SGHTA, FQGTGA.

This clonotype was found many times. V and J are TRBV4-1 and TRBJ2-1; 9 positions agree with TRBD2. Germline V gene data show CDR1 as MGHRA and CDR2 as YSYEKL. The CDR3 sequence is 16 residues long. V trimming: 4 bases; J trimming: 9 bases; junction bases outside the gene matches: 13. Written as DNA, the CDR3 is TGCGCCAGCAGCCGGCTTGCCAGGACTAGCGAGGGTGAGCAGTTCTTC. Its translation: CASSRLARTSEGEQFF.

This clonotype was counted only a few times. V is TRBV7-9 and J is TRBJ1-2; D is possibly TRBD1 (5 bases). The V end lost 3 bases, the J end lost 7 bases, and 15 bases lay between the germline ends. Germline V gene lookup returns CDR1 SEHNR and CDR2 FQNEAQ (reference sequence). The CDR3 length is 14 residues. The CDR3 loop reads CASSFAGAASGYTF. The DNA for the CDR3 is TGTGCCAGCAGCTTTGCCGGGGCCGCGAGTGGCTACACCTTC. Full variable domain (rest looked up from reference TRBV7-9 and TRBJ1-2): DTGVSQNPRHKITKRGQNVTFRCDPISEHNRLYWYRQTLGQGPEFLTYFQNEAQLEKSRLLSDRFSAERPKGSFSTLEIQRTEQGDSAMYLCASSFAGAASGYTFGSGTRLTVV.

This clonotype was found many times. V usage is TRBV7-3 and J usage is TRBJ2-1, with D unclear. The V end was cut by 4 bases, the J end by 6 bases, with 10 bases between. Germline CDR1 reads SGHTA; CDR2 reads FQGTGA. The CDR3 runs to 13 residues. The DNA of the CDR3 is TGTGCCAGCAGCTCGGGCCTATCCAATGAGCAGTTCTTC. Its protein is CASSSGLSNEQFF.